This T cell receptor (beta chain) was captured by sequencing in a study of blood T cell repertoires in COVID-19. Clones were read by immunoSEQ multiplex PCR, and TCRdb kept only the in-frame ones, dropping some. The sample carries about 50,000 clones, around 86% recorded once. The germline CDR1 and CDR2 sequences are SGHDT and YYEEEE. The V and J ends lost 4 bases and 3 bases respectively, with 18 bases between them. There are 16 residues in the CDR3. This chain joins TRBV5-6 and TRBJ2-3, with D tentatively TRBD2 (6 bases). The sequencing input was peripheral blood. This TCR came from a man in his forties or fifties with active COVID-19. In nucleotides, the CDR3 is TGTGCCAGCAGCCCAACGCCGGGGGTGGGAACAGATACGCAGTATTTT. This sequence encodes CASSPTPGVGTDTQYF. Drawing the rest from reference TRBV5-6 and TRBJ2-3, the complete variable domain is DAGVTQSPTHLIKTRGQQVTLRCSPKSGHDTVSWYQQALGQGPQFIFQYYEEEERQRGNFPDRFSGHQFPNYSSELNVNALLLGDSALYLCASSPTPGVGTDTQYFGPGTRLTVL.